In its sample, the clone carrying this T cell receptor (beta chain) was seen a few times. The data were taken from a study of T cells in Graves' hyperthyroidism and ophthalmopathy. The V segment lost 3 bases and the J segment 6 bases; nucleotides outside the gene matches: 4. Germline V gene lookup returns CDR1 SGHVS and CDR2 FQNEAQ. The CDR3 loop spans 16 amino acids. The source material, RNA transcripts, was used to amplify TCR beta CDR3 regions. A first-round RT-PCR of the TCR CDR3 used the HTBI primer set. TCRdb reanalysed the multiplex PCR reads using MiXCR and keeps one entry per CDR3 protein. The sample comprises 500,000 to 800,000 distinct CDR3 sequences, 45% of which are singletons, and under 8.5% rests with the top ten.

Specimen: peripheral blood or thyroid tissue (not recorded which). The genes are TRBV7-8 and TRBJ2-2; 13 positions agree with TRBD2. The receptor comes from an adult man with Graves' disease, either hyperthyroidism or ophthalmopathy (not recorded which). CDR3 in DNA: TGTGCCAGCAGCTTGACTAGCGGGAGGTCGTCCGGGGAGCTGTTTTTT. Translating gives CASSLTSGRSSGELFF.